This T cell receptor beta chain stems from a study of OX40 agonist ivuxolimab in advanced cancers. Measured with immunoSEQ multiplex PCR; TCRdb has only the in-frame clones, and not every one. The sample has 35,000 to 50,000 clones, more than 70% seen once. CDR1 and CDR2 (germline): SGHRS, YFSETQ. CDR3 length: 13 residues. The germline V and J ends were trimmed by 4 bases and 0 bases, with 8 bases remaining between them. Here the sequenced sample was CD4+ or CD8+ T cells sorted from blood, taken in a trial of the OX40 agonist ivuxolimab. This chain joins TRBV5-1 and TRBJ2-7, with no clear D. This TCR came from an adult with an advanced solid tumor such as melanoma, head and neck, liver or kidney cancer. Here the CDR3 DNA reads TGCGCCAGCAGCATAAGGGACTCCTACGAGCAGTACTTC. It translates to CASSIRDSYEQYF.